The 20 T cell receptor beta chains reported below all come from one sample, sequenced in a study of OX40 agonist ivuxolimab in advanced cancers. Here immunoSEQ multiplex PCR was the method, and the copy in TCRdb shows in-frame clones only, minus some. Of about 72,000 clones listed, around nine tenths are singletons. Sample: CD4+ or CD8+ T cells sorted from blood, taken in a trial of the OX40 agonist ivuxolimab. These receptors came from an adult with an advanced solid tumor such as melanoma, head and neck, liver or kidney cancer.

This chain uses TRBV15 with TRBJ1-5, with D possibly matching TRBD1 (5 bases). CDR1 is LNHNV and CDR2 is YYDKDF in the germline V gene (reference sequence). V gave up 1 base and J gave up 6 bases, with 13 bases separating them. This CDR3 contains 15 residues. CDR3: CATSRGGEGSQPQHF. The CDR3 nucleotides read TGTGCCACCAGCAGAGGAGGGGAGGGAAGTCAGCCCCAGCATTTT.

This rearrangement joins TRBV9 to TRBJ2-1; TRBD1 might be the D (6 bases). Trimming stripped 3 bases from V and 7 bases from J, with 17 bases between. The germline CDR1 and CDR2 sequences are SGDLS and YYNGEE. The CDR3 runs 15 residues. The CDR3 DNA is TGTGCCAGCAGCGGCTCAGGGGAGCAGGGGAATGAGCAGTTCTTC. Protein sequence: CASSGSGEQGNEQFF.

The sample holds one count of this clone. This chain connects TRBV11-3 to TRBJ2-3; no clear D. Between the trimmed V and J ends, which lost 1 base and 5 bases, there was a span of 10 bases. The CDR3 runs to 14 residues. In germline, CDR1 is SGHNT, CDR2 YENEEA. The DNA of the CDR3 is TGTGCCAGCAGCTTAGGGAGTAGCCGAGATACGCAGTATTTT. Encoded protein: CASSLGSSRDTQYF.

V gene TRBV19 combines with J gene TRBJ1-1; tentatively, D is TRBD1 (5 bases). Per the germline V gene, CDR1 is LNHDA and CDR2 is SQIVND (reference sequence). The V gene lost 6 bases and the J gene lost 1 base, with 9 bases spanning the gap. The CDR3 covers 13 residues. The CDR3: CASRGLANTEAFF. CDR3 bases: TGTGCCAGTAGGGGGCTGGCGAACACTGAAGCTTTCTTT.

The V and J genes are TRBV6-1 and TRBJ1-4; no clear D. The CDR3 has 14 amino acids. V gave up 2 bases and J gave up 5 bases, with 9 bases separating them. In germline, CDR1 is MNHNS, CDR2 SASEGT. CDR3 in amino acids: CASSENGGNEKLFF. DNA of the CDR3: TGTGCCAGCAGTGAAAATGGAGGAAATGAAAAACTGTTTTTT.

The V gene is TRBV27, the J gene TRBJ2-7; 11 bases line up with TRBD2. Germline loops: CDR1 MNHEY, CDR2 SMNVEV (reference sequence). The J segment lost 2 bases and the V segment lost 3 bases, leaving 3 bases of the junction unmatched. This CDR3 contains 15 residues. This chain's CDR3 is CASSFYSGRAYEQYF. CDR3 nucleotide sequence: TGTGCCAGCAGTTTCTATAGCGGGAGGGCCTACGAGCAGTACTTC.

The CDR3 reads CASRGNRAPNEKLFF. Written as DNA, the CDR3 is TGTGCCAGCAGGGGGAACCGGGCCCCTAATGAAAAACTGTTTTTT. The rearrangement links TRBV6-4 to TRBJ1-4; D uncertain. Trimming removed 6 bases from V and 3 bases from J, with 14 bases in between. This CDR3 spans 15 amino acids. The V gene's germline CDR1 is MRHNA and CDR2 SNTAGT.

The J gene is TRBJ1-4, the V gene TRBV7-9; 9 bases agree with TRBD1. The CDR3 spans 15 residues. V shed 4 bases, J shed 7 bases, and the junction held 7 bases outside the gene matches. Germline CDR1 reads SEHNR; CDR2 reads FQNEAQ (reference sequence). The CDR3 loop reads CASSSIRDRAEKLFF. The CDR3 DNA reads TGTGCCAGCAGCTCAATCCGGGACAGGGCTGAAAAACTGTTTTTT. Looking up the rest from reference TRBV7-9 and TRBJ1-4 gives the full variable domain: DTGVSQNPRHKITKRGQNVTFRCDPISEHNRLYWYRQTLGQGPEFLTYFQNEAQLEKSRLLSDRFSAERPKGSFSTLEIQRTEQGDSAMYLCASSSIRDRAEKLFFGSGTQLSVL.

V usage is TRBV5-1 and J usage is TRBJ2-1; tentatively, D is TRBD1 (6 bases). CDR1 is SGHRS, CDR2 YFSETQ, per germline. The ends were cut back, 0 bases at V and 10 bases at J, with 14 bases in the middle. The CDR3 has 14 amino acids. CDR3 in DNA: TGCGCCAGCAGCTTGGGGACAGATAGCCGCGAGCAGTTCTTC. The encoded protein is CASSLGTDSREQFF.

The chain uses TRBV18 and TRBJ2-1; 7 bases match TRBD1. Per germline, CDR1 KGHSH and CDR2 LQKENI. V was pared by 2 bases and J by 2 bases, with 6 bases of the junction left unmatched. The CDR3 has 16 residues. The CDR3 sequence is CASSPSQGVTYNEQFF. CDR3 bases: TGTGCCAGCTCACCAAGTCAGGGGGTTACCTACAATGAGCAGTTCTTC. The whole variable domain, filled in from reference TRBV18 and TRBJ2-1, reads NAGVMQNPRHLVRRRGQEARLRCSPMKGHSHVYWYRQLPEEGLKFMVYLQKENIIDESGMPKERFSAEFPKEGPSILRIQQVVRGDSAAYFCASSPSQGVTYNEQFFGPGTRLTVL.

The CDR3 sequence is CASSPRHAIPGELFF. The CDR3, as DNA: TGTGCCAGCTCACCCCGACATGCGATCCCCGGGGAGCTGTTTTTT. This chain connects TRBV18 to TRBJ2-2; unclear D gene. CDR3 length: 15 residues. Trimming stripped 3 bases from V and 6 bases from J, with 14 bases between. Germline V gene lookup returns CDR1 KGHSH and CDR2 LQKENI.

The chain combines TRBV5-1 with TRBJ1-5; a possible D gene is TRBD1 (5 bases). Germline values: CDR1 SGHRS, CDR2 YFSETQ. The CDR3 spans 13 residues. V was shortened by 0 bases and J by 7 bases, with 8 bases between the two germline ends. The CDR3 region has the DNA TGCGCCAGCAGCTTGGATGACAGCCAGCCCCAGCATTTT. Translation gives CASSLDDSQPQHF.

The V gene is TRBV7-2, the J gene TRBJ2-5; 9 nucleotides agree with TRBD2. This CDR3 contains 16 residues. In germline, CDR1 is SGHTA, CDR2 FQGNSA. The V segment lost 2 bases and the J segment 2 bases; nucleotides outside the gene matches: 6. As DNA, the CDR3 is TGTGCCAGCAGCTTACGAAGCGGGGGGTTACAAGAGACCCAGTACTTC. Its protein is CASSLRSGGLQETQYF.

This clone was detected a few times. This rearrangement joins TRBV7-9 to TRBJ1-5, with D possibly being TRBD1 (5 bases). This CDR3 has 14 amino acids. Between the trimmed V and J ends, which lost 3 bases and 3 bases, there was a span of 9 bases. Germline CDR1 and CDR2: SEHNR and FQNEAQ (reference sequence). CDR3 sequence: CASSFAGDNQPQHF. Here the CDR3 DNA reads TGTGCCAGCAGCTTCGCGGGGGACAATCAGCCCCAGCATTTT. The variable domain in full, with the rest retrieved from reference TRBV7-9 and TRBJ1-5, is DTGVSQNPRHKITKRGQNVTFRCDPISEHNRLYWYRQTLGQGPEFLTYFQNEAQLEKSRLLSDRFSAERPKGSFSTLEIQRTEQGDSAMYLCASSFAGDNQPQHFGDGTRLSIL.

This clone has only a few counts. The V gene is TRBV11-2, the J gene TRBJ1-2, with unresolved D. V was trimmed by 7 bases and J by 0 bases, leaving 18 bases between them. Looked up from germline, CDR1 is SGHAT and CDR2 is FQNNGV. The CDR3 runs 16 residues. The CDR3 nucleotides read TGTGCCAGCACCCAGAGGAGCTTGGGATCTAACTATGGCTACACCTTC. Translated, it gives CASTQRSLGSNYGYTF.

The chain joins TRBV28 to TRBJ1-5; weak D call: TRBD1 (5 bases). Germline lookup yields CDR1 MDHEN and CDR2 SYDVKM. The CDR3 is made up of 15 amino acids. V was cut by 2 bases and J by 4 bases, with 12 bases left in between. The CDR3 DNA reads TGTGCCAGCAGTTTAGGCCGGGGGGGGAATCAGCCCCAGCATTTT. Translated, it gives CASSLGRGGNQPQHF.

The rearrangement uses TRBV5-1 and TRBJ2-2, with a tentative D call TRBD1 (5 bases). CDR1 is SGHRS and CDR2 is YFSETQ in the germline V gene. Trimming shortened V by 4 bases and J by 1 base, and 14 bases separated the two germline ends. This CDR3 is 16 amino acids long. For the CDR3, the DNA is TGCGCCAGCAGCCCCCGGGCGCAGGGGAACACCGGGGAGCTGTTTTTT. This translates into CASSPRAQGNTGELFF.

V and J are TRBV7-9 and TRBJ2-7; no clear D. CDR3 length: 15 residues. Germline V gives CDR1 SEHNR, CDR2 FQNEAQ (reference sequence). V lost 5 bases and J 6 bases, leaving 20 bases between the germline ends. The CDR3 DNA is TGTGCCAGCAGCCCCCTCGGAACATCTACCCGCGAGCAGTACTTC. Its protein is CASSPLGTSTREQYF.

The chain couples TRBV2 to TRBJ1-1; D gene uncertain. This CDR3 has 12 amino acids. CDR1 and CDR2 from the germline V gene are SNHLY and FYNNEI. The germline V and J ends were trimmed by 3 bases and 5 bases, with 7 bases remaining between them. CDR3 in amino acids: CASSDRSTEAFF. The CDR3 nucleotides read TGTGCCAGCAGTGATAGGAGTACTGAAGCTTTCTTT.

The V call is TRBV5-1, the J call TRBJ1-1, with unresolved D. The CDR3 extends over 13 amino acids. Germline CDR1 is SGHRS and CDR2 is YFSETQ. V was pared by 1 base and J by 4 bases, with 8 bases between. CDR3 sequence: CASSLMTGTEAFF. Written as DNA, the CDR3 is TGCGCCAGCAGCTTGATGACGGGCACTGAAGCTTTCTTT.